A selection of T cell receptor beta chains follows, all from one sample in a study of lymphopenia after photon versus proton radiotherapy. Measured with immunoSEQ multiplex PCR; TCRdb has only the in-frame clones, and not every one. The sample carries approximately 70,000 clones, 87% recorded once. The material was peripheral blood, obtained from a patient treated with proton-based radiotherapy. Receptors were obtained from a man of 80 years or more with esophageal cancer. Each CDR3 is given with its conserved first and last residue. Each record gives: V gene, J gene, D gene, clone size, CDR3 protein, CDR3 DNA. A D gene is named only where the DNA matches it firmly. Some rows mark clone size as missing; the rest say once, few, many or name a class of expanded clone.

TRBV7-2	TRBJ2-7	-	-	CASSLGAIYEQYF	TGTGCCAGCAGCTTAGGGGCGATCTACGAGCAGTACTTC
TRBV18	TRBJ1-2	TRBD1	-	CASSGQGEGSGYTF	TGTGCCAGCTCGGGACAGGGTGAAGGGTCGGGCTACACCTTC
TRBV2	TRBJ2-1	-	-	CASKGKYNEQFF	TGTGCCAGCAAGGGGAAATACAATGAGCAGTTCTTC
TRBV7-2	TRBJ1-1	-	-	CASSPTNTEAFF	TGTGCCAGCAGCCCCACGAACACTGAAGCTTTCTTT
TRBV7-2	TRBJ1-5	-	-	CASSRLGVQPQHF	TGTGCCAGCAGCCGACTGGGGGTTCAGCCCCAGCATTTT
TRBV21-1	TRBJ1-1	-	-	CASQNLAVGAGQGDTEAFF	TGTGCCAGCCAAAATCTAGCAGTTGGGGCGGGACAGGGTGACACTGAAGCTTTCTTT
TRBV5-1	TRBJ1-3	-	-	CASSIEGVHAGNTIYF	TGCGCCAGCAGCATAGAGGGGGTTCATGCTGGAAACACCATATATTTT
TRBV18	TRBJ1-2	-	few	CASSGSRAAYGYTF	TGTGCCAGCTCAGGAAGCCGGGCAGCCTATGGCTACACCTTC
TRBV29-1	TRBJ2-7	-	-	CSVQGSSYEQYF	TGCAGCGTTCAGGGGAGCTCCTACGAGCAGTACTTC
TRBV6-1	TRBJ2-1	-	-	CASTLSGALDEQFF	TGTGCCAGCACTCTCTCCGGGGCGCTGGATGAGCAGTTCTTC
TRBV10-1	TRBJ2-7	-	few	CASSESKYYEQYF	TGCGCCAGCAGTGAGTCGAAATACTACGAGCAGTACTTC
TRBV5-6	TRBJ2-2	-	-	CASSMPTGNTGELFF	TGTGCCAGCAGCATGCCGACAGGAAACACCGGGGAGCTGTTTTTT
TRBV13	TRBJ2-3	TRBD2	-	CASSLGTIRQYF	TGTGCCAGCAGCCTCGGGACTATCCGCCAGTATTTT
TRBV7-2	TRBJ2-3	TRBD2	once	CASSSPSGRARTDTQYF	TGTGCCAGCAGCTCTCCTAGCGGGAGGGCCCGCACAGATACGCAGTATTTT
TRBV19	TRBJ2-1	-	-	CASSPGIYNEQFF	TGTGCCAGTAGCCCAGGGATCTACAATGAGCAGTTCTTC
TRBV18	TRBJ2-3	-	-	CASSPWSAGIGQYF	TGTGCCAGCTCACCTTGGTCGGCGGGAATAGGGCAGTATTTT
TRBV9	TRBJ1-2	-	-	CASSVAPTGPRGYTF	TGTGCCAGCAGCGTAGCCCCAACCGGGCCCCGGGGCTACACCTTC
TRBV2	TRBJ1-2	TRBD1	-	CASSADRGYGYTF	TGTGCCAGCAGCGCCGACAGGGGCTATGGCTACACCTTC
TRBV10-3	TRBJ2-5	-	-	CAISWATQETQYF	TGTGCCATCAGTTGGGCTACCCAAGAGACCCAGTACTTC
TRBV11-3	TRBJ2-3	TRBD1	-	CASSLVTDRVGADTQYF	TGTGCCAGCAGCTTAGTAACCGACAGGGTTGGCGCAGATACGCAGTATTTT
TRBV9	TRBJ1-5	-	-	CASSATLNQPQHF	TGTGCCAGCAGCGCGACCCTCAATCAGCCCCAGCATTTT
TRBV27	TRBJ1-1	-	-	CASSLTPWAGYTEAFF	TGTGCCAGCAGTTTAACCCCCTGGGCAGGCTACACTGAAGCTTTCTTT
TRBV18	TRBJ1-1	-	-	CASSPDARLVSEAFF	TGTGCCAGCTCACCGGACGCTCGGTTGGTGTCTGAAGCTTTCTTT
TRBV5-1	TRBJ2-2	-	-	CASSNGQPNTGELFF	TGCGCCAGCAGCAACGGACAGCCGAACACCGGGGAGCTGTTTTTT
TRBV7-6	TRBJ2-7	-	once	CASSFVSYEQYF	TGTGCCAGCAGCTTCGTCTCCTACGAGCAGTACTTC
TRBV5-1	TRBJ1-4	-	-	CASSEGRGFEKLFF	TGCGCCAGCAGCGAGGGCAGGGGATTTGAAAAACTGTTTTTT
TRBV9	TRBJ2-7	-	-	CASNPRSAGAQYF	TGTGCCAGCAACCCCCGTTCCGCAGGGGCTCAGTACTTC
TRBV2	TRBJ1-6	TRBD1	-	CASSGTGHSPLHF	TGTGCCAGCAGTGGGACAGGCCATTCACCCCTCCACTTT
TRBV4-3	TRBJ2-7	-	-	CASSQEGTGPYEQYF	TGCGCCAGCAGCCAAGAGGGAACAGGGCCCTACGAGCAGTACTTC
TRBV19	TRBJ2-2	-	-	CASSTMAAGTGELFF	TGTGCCAGTAGTACGATGGCGGCGGGAACCGGGGAGCTGTTTTTT
TRBV18	TRBJ2-3	-	-	CASSPGPTDTQYF	TGTGCCAGCTCACCAGGGCCCACAGATACGCAGTATTTT
TRBV2	TRBJ2-2	TRBD2	few	CASSRDYPNTGELFF	TGTGCCAGCAGTCGGGACTACCCGAACACCGGGGAGCTGTTTTTT
TRBV19	TRBJ1-6	-	-	CASSIGGQFYSPLHF	TGTGCCAGTAGTATAGGAGGGCAATTCTATTCACCCCTCCACTTT
TRBV5-1	TRBJ2-3	-	-	CASSSNLNTDTQYF	TGCGCCAGCAGCTCGAACTTGAACACAGATACGCAGTATTTT
TRBV7-9	TRBJ2-5	-	-	CASSLTKEQETQYF	TGTGCCAGCAGCTTAACTAAGGAACAAGAGACCCAGTACTTC
TRBV30	TRBJ2-7	-	-	CAWSMTGRPHYEQYF	TGTGCCTGGAGTATGACAGGCCGCCCCCACTACGAGCAGTACTTC
TRBV5-8	TRBJ1-2	-	-	CASSMGVTMATPSDGYTF	-
TRBV6-5	TRBJ2-4	-	-	CASSYSGLQYF	TGTGCCAGCAGTTACTCGGGGCTTCAGTACTTC
TRBV19	TRBJ2-1	TRBD1	-	CASSIVTGVAYNEQFF	TGTGCCAGTAGTATAGTCACAGGGGTTGCCTACAATGAGCAGTTCTTC
TRBV5-6	TRBJ1-2	-	-	CASSLAGDIYGYTF	TGTGCCAGCAGCTTGGCGGGAGACATCTATGGCTACACCTTC
TRBV9	TRBJ1-1	-	-	CASSVGVTNTEAFF	TGTGCCAGCAGCGTAGGGGTTACGAACACTGAAGCTTTCTTT
TRBV7-9	TRBJ1-1	-	-	CASSFITPNTEAFF	TGTGCCAGCAGCTTTATAACGCCAAACACTGAAGCTTTCTTT
TRBV9	TRBJ1-2	-	-	CASSDGRAYGYTF	TGTGCCAGCAGCGACGGGAGGGCCTATGGCTACACCTTC
TRBV11-1	TRBJ1-1	-	once	CASSPGVVWPYTEAFF	TGTGCCAGCAGCCCGGGGGTGGTCTGGCCGTACACTGAAGCTTTCTTT
TRBV19	TRBJ1-2	TRBD1	-	CASSIGAGTGNLEYGYTF	TGTGCCAGTAGTATTGGGGCCGGGACAGGTAATTTGGAGTATGGCTACACCTTC
TRBV5-1	TRBJ1-4	-	-	CASSLEGHNNEKLFF	TGCGCCAGCAGCTTGGAGGGGCATAATAATGAAAAACTGTTTTTT
TRBV30	TRBJ2-1	-	-	CACNNGQLYNEQFF	TGTGCCTGTAACAACGGACAGCTTTACAATGAGCAGTTCTTC
TRBV5-4	TRBJ2-5	-	-	CASSLLKQETQYF	TGTGCCAGCAGCTTGTTGAAGCAAGAGACCCAGTACTTC
TRBV6-5	TRBJ1-2	-	-	CASTPGISYGYTF	TGTGCCAGCACTCCCGGCATTAGTTATGGCTACACCTTC
TRBV29-1	TRBJ2-1	-	-	CSVEVTASYNEQFF	TGCAGCGTTGAAGTGACAGCTTCCTACAATGAGCAGTTCTTC
TRBV6-1	TRBJ1-4	-	-	CASSDKGGGTNEKLFF	TGTGCCAGCAGTGATAAGGGGGGGGGTACTAATGAAAAACTGTTTTTT
TRBV15	TRBJ2-7	-	-	CATSRDTIYEQYF	TGTGCCACCAGCAGAGACACGATCTACGAGCAGTACTTC
TRBV7-9	TRBJ1-1	-	-	CASSFATGPPVAFF	TGTGCCAGCAGCTTCGCTACAGGGCCCCCGGTAGCTTTCTTT